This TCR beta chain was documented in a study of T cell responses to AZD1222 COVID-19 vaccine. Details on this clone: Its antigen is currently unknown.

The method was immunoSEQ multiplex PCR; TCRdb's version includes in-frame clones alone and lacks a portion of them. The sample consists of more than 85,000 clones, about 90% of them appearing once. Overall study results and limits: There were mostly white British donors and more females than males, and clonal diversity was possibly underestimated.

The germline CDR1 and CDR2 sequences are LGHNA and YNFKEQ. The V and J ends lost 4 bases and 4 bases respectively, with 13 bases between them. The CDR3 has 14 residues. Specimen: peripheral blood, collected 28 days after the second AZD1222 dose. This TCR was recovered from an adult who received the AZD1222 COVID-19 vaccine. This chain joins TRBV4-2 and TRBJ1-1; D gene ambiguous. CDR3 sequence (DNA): TGTGCCAGCAGCCGACCGTGGTCGGGCACTGAAGCTTTCTTT. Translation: CASSRPWSGTEAFF.